The clone carrying this TCR beta chain was found once. No antigen is known for it. The PCR used 60 Vbeta and 13 Jbeta primers. The repertoire was sequenced with immunoSEQ multiplex PCR; TCRdb's copy has only in-frame clones and lacks some. Of about 99,000 clones in the sample, 65% to 85% are singletons; the top ten hold about 3.3%. The sample originates from a study of cytomegalovirus exposure and HLA in healthy donors. V lost 3 bases and J lost 1, with 13 bases in between. Germline V gene data show CDR1 as SGHVS and CDR2 as FQNEAQ. The CDR3 contains 16 residues. Study-wide results and caveats: Three CMV-associated chains proved CMV antigen-specific in vitro. When the data were analyzed later, several of the most significant clusters appeared to be linked to common viral pathogens.

The receptor's source is a man aged 40-50 years in good health and CMV-seronegative. V and J are TRBV7-8 and TRBJ1-5, with a weak D call TRBD1 (5 bases). Material for sequencing was PBMCs. For the CDR3, the DNA is TGTGCCAGCAGCTTTTTAGGAGGGGCGAGCAATCAGCCCCAGCATTTT. This sequence encodes CASSFLGGASNQPQHF.